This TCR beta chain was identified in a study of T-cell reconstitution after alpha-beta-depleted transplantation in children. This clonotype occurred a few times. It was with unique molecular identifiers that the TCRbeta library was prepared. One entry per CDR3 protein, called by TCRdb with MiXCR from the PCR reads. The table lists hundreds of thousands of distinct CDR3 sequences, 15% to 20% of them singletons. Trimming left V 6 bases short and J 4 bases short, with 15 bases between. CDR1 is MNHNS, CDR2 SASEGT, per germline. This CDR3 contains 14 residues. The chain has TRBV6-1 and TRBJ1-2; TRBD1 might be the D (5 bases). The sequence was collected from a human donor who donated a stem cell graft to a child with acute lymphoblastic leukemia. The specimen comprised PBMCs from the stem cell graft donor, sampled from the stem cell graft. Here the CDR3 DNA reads TGTGCCAGCAGAATAACCGGGACCCCCTATGGCTACACCTTC. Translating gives CASRITGTPYGYTF.